The T cell receptor (beta chain) described here comes from a study of shared clonotypes between healthy human individuals. Per sorted-subset replicate PCR, input was about 180 ng DNA, representing roughly 30,000 T cell genomes. Profiling relied on immunoSEQ multiplex PCR, and the TCRdb table lists in-frame clones only, not all of them. This sample has hundreds of thousands of clones, with about 74% found just once. Turning to this clone: Its target is unknown.

Study observations and caveats: Among a few donors, around 5% of naive CD4 clonotypes were found in common.

The CDR3 is 15 residues long. Germline assignment: CDR1 SEHNR and CDR2 FQNEAQ (reference sequence). The trim removed 1 base at V and 10 bases at J, leaving 8 bases unmatched. The chain employs TRBV7-9 and TRBJ2-1; 9 nucleotides align to TRBD2. The sequence derives from a woman aged 25 to 39 in good health. The sample was memory CD4+ T cells sorted from blood. Subset in this sample: CD45RA-negative fraction. The CDR3: CASSLGSSGNEEQFF. CDR3 nucleotide sequence: TGTGCCAGCAGCTTAGGATCTAGCGGGAACGAGGAGCAGTTCTTC.